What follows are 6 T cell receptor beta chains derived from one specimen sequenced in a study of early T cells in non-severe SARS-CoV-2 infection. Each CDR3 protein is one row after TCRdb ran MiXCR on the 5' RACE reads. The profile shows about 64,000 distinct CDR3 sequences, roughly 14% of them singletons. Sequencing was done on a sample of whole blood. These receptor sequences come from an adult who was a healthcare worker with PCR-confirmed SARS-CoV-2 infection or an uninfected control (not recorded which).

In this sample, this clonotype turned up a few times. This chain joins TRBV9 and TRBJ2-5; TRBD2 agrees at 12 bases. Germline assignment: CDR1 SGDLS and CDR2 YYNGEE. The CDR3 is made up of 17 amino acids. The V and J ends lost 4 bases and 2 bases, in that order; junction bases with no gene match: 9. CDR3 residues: CASSPRLAGDLQETQYF. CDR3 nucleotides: TGTGCCAGCAGCCCACGACTAGCGGGGGATCTACAAGAGACCCAGTACTTC.

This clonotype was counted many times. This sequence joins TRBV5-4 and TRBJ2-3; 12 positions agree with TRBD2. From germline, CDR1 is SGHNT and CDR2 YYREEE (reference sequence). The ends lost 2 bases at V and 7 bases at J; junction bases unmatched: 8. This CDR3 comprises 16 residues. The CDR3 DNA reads TGTGCCAGCAGCTTTACTAGCGGGGGGAAGGGGAATACGCAGTATTTT. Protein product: CASSFTSGGKGNTQYF.

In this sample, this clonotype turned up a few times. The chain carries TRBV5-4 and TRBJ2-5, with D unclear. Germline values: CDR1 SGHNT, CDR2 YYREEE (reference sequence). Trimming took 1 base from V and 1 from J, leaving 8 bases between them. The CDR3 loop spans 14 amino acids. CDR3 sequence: CASSLRTIQETQYF. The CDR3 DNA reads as TGTGCCAGCAGCTTGAGAACAATCCAAGAGACCCAGTACTTC. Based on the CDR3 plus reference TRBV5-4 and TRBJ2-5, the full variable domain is ETGVTQSPTHLIKTRGQQVTLRCSSQSGHNTVSWYQQALGQGPQFIFQYYREEENGRGNFPPRFSGLQFPNYSSELNVNALELDDSALYLCASSLRTIQETQYFGPGTRLLVL.

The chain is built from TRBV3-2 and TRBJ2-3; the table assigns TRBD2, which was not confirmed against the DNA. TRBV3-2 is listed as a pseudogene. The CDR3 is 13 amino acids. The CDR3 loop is CASYGTLRSTQYF. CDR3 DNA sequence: TGTGCCAGTTACGGGACTCTCCGTTCTACGCAGTATTTT.

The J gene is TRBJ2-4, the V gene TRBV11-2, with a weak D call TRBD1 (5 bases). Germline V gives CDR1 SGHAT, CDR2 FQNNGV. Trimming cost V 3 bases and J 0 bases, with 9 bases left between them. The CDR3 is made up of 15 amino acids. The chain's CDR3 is CASSFDSIAKNIQYF. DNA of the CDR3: TGTGCCAGCAGCTTCGACAGCATAGCCAAAAACATTCAGTACTTC.

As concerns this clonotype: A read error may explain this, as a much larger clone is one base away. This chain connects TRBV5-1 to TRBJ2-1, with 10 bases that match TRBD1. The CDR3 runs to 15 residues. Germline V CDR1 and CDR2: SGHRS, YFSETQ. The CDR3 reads CASSSWGTGVNELFF. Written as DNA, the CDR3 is TGCGCCAGCAGCTCCTGGGGGACAGGGGTGAATGAGCTGTTCTTC.